This T cell receptor beta chain was obtained from a study of blood T cells in healthy people across ages. The use of a sample-barcoded 5' primer and a J-beta primer mix characterized a second PCR of about 7 to 12 cycles. Each of the cDNA molecules was tagged by a template-switch adaptor with 12 random nucleotides. TCRdb independently ran MiXCR on the 5' RACE reads; one entry per CDR3 protein. The table lists approximately 1.5 million distinct CDR3 sequences, approximately 32% of them singletons. The length of the CDR3 is 11 residues. V gave up 6 bases and J gave up 14 bases, with 18 bases separating them. The germline V gene encodes CDR1 DFQATT and CDR2 SNEGSKA (reference sequence). There are a few counts of this clonotype. The antigen remains undetermined. Study observations and caveats: Investigators viewed diversity estimates from one million T cells as underestimates, the study reported. Strong correlation was found linking TCR beta diversity to naive T cell percentage. The study found more naive CD4+ cells and higher diversity in long-lived than aged donors.

Material for sequencing was blood. This receptor was taken from a woman aged 25-40 years in good health. The chain joins TRBV20-1 to TRBJ2-3, with D possibly called TRBD1 or TRBD2 (5 bases each). This CDR3 is CSATGTGRGYF. DNA of the CDR3: TGCAGTGCGACTGGGACGGGACGGGGGTATTTT.